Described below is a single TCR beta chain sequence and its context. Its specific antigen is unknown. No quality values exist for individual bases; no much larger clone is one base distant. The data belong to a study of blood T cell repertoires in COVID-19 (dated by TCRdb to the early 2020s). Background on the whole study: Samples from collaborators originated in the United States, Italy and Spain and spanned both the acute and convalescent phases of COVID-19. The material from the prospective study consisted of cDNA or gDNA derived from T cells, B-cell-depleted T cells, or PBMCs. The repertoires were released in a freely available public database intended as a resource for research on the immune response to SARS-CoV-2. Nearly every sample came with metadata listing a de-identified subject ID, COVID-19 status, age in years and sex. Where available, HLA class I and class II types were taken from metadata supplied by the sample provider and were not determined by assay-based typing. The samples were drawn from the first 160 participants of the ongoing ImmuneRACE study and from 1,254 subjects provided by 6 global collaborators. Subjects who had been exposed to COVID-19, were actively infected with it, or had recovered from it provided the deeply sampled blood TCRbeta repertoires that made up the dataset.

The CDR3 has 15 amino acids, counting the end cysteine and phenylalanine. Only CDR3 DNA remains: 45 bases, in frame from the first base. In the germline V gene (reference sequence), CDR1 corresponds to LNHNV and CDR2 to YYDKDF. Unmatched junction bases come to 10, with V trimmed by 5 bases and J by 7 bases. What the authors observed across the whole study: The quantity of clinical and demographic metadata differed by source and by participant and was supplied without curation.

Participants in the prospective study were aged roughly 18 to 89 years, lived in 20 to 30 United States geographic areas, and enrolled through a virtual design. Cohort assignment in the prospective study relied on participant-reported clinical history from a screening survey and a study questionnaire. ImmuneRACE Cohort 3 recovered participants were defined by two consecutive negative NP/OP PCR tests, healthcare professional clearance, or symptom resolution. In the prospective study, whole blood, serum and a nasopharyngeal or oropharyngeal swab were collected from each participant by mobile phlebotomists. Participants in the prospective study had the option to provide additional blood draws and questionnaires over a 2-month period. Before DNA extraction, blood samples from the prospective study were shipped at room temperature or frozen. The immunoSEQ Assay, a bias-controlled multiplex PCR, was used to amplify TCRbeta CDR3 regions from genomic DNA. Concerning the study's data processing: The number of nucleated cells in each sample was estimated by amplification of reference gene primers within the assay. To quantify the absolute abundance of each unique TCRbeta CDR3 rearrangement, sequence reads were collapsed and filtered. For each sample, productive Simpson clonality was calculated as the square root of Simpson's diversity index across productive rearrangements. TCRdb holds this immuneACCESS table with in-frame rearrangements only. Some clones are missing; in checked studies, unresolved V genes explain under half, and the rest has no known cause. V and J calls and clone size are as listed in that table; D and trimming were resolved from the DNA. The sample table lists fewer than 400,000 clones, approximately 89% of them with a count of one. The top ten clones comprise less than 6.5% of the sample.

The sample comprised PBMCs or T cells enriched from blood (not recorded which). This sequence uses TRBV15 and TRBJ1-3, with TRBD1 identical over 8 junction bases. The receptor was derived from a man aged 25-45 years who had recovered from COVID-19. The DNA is TGTGCCACCAGCGTAGGGACAGGCTCAAGGAACACCATATATTTT. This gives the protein CATSVGTGSRNTIYF.